The 27 T cell receptor beta chains given below trace back to one sample, sequenced in a study of shared clonotypes between healthy human individuals. Only in-frame clones appear in the TCRdb table, and some are missing; sequencing was by immunoSEQ multiplex PCR. The data show approximately 2.5 million clones, approximately 92% seen once. Sequencing was done on a sample of naive CD4+ T cells sorted from blood. The subset here: CD45RA+ positively selected. The source is a man aged 18 to 30 in good health.

The rearrangement links TRBV4-1 to TRBJ2-7; 10 nucleotides match TRBD2. Germline V gene sequence: CDR1 MGHRA, CDR2 YSYEKL. This CDR3 comprises 17 residues. V gave up 0 bases and J gave up 2 bases; unmatched junction bases: 7. CDR3 sequence reads: CASSQDPKRGGTYEQYF. In DNA form, the CDR3 reads TGCGCCAGCAGCCAAGATCCAAAGCGGGGGGGCACCTACGAGCAGTACTTC.

The gene calls are TRBV6-4 and TRBJ2-1; 7 nucleotides line up with TRBD2. The germline CDR1 and CDR2 sequences are MRHNA and SNTAGT. V was pared by 3 bases and J by 4 bases, with 12 bases of the junction left unmatched. There are 17 residues in the CDR3. This chain's CDR3 is CASSEPSEGGIYNEQFF. As DNA, the CDR3 is TGTGCCAGCAGTGAACCCTCGGAGGGAGGGATTTACAATGAGCAGTTCTTC.

This clone was detected only once. V gene TRBV9 combines with J gene TRBJ2-5; D gene ambiguous. Germline V gene data show CDR1 as SGDLS and CDR2 as YYNGEE. V was cut by 4 bases and J by 8 bases, with 18 bases left in between. The CDR3 contains 14 residues. The CDR3 loop is CASSPPGPPYTQYF. As DNA, the CDR3 is TGTGCCAGCAGCCCCCCAGGTCCTCCCTATACCCAGTACTTC.

The chain recombines TRBV20-1 with TRBJ2-5; possible D gene TRBD1, 6 bases. Looked up from germline, CDR1 is DFQATT and CDR2 is SNEGSKA (reference sequence). CDR3 length: 10 residues. This CDR3 reads CRTGSETQYF. DNA for the CDR3: TGCAGAACAGGGAGTGAGACCCAGTACTTC.

The rearrangement uses TRBV2 and TRBJ2-5; D may be TRBD1 (6 bases). With 7 bases removed from V and 1 base from J, the gap between germline ends came to 16 bases. Germline CDR1 SNHLY, CDR2 FYNNEI. This CDR3 has 15 residues. The CDR3 region is CASTPRTAPQETQYF. The CDR3 DNA reads as TGTGCCAGCACTCCCAGGACAGCACCCCAAGAGACCCAGTACTTC.

This chain links TRBV15 with TRBJ2-2, with D unresolved. The ends were cut back, 1 base at V and 0 bases at J, with 6 bases in the middle. The germline V gene has CDR1 LNHNV and CDR2 YYDKDF (reference sequence). This CDR3 is 15 amino acids long. CDR3 amino acids: CATSRADANTGELFF. CDR3 nucleotides: TGTGCCACCAGCAGAGCCGACGCGAACACCGGGGAGCTGTTTTTT.

The chain recombines TRBV18 with TRBJ2-7; D is possibly TRBD1 (6 bases). Germline CDR1 and CDR2: KGHSH and LQKENI. The CDR3 is 13 residues long. V was pared by 6 bases and J by 5 bases, with 14 bases between. The DNA of the CDR3 is TGTGCCAGCTCTCCGCAGGGGCGTAACGAGCAGTACTTC. Its protein product is CASSPQGRNEQYF.

The V call is TRBV14, the J call TRBJ1-3; D not certain. CDR1 SGHDN and CDR2 FVKESK come from the germline V gene. Trimming took off 3 bases at V and 0 bases at J, with 9 bases between the two ends. This CDR3 is built from 15 residues. CDR3 nucleotides: TGTGCCAGCAGCCAGGGATCCTACTCTGGAAACACCATATATTTT. As protein: CASSQGSYSGNTIYF.

This chain joins TRBV7-6 and TRBJ2-5, with 9 bases aligning to TRBD2. With 2 bases clipped from V and 5 bases from J, the junction kept 12 bases outside the gene matches. Looked up from germline, CDR1 is SGHVS and CDR2 is FNYEAQ. CDR3 length: 17 residues. CDR3: CASSLKWIAGVGETQYF. CDR3 bases: TGTGCCAGCAGCTTAAAGTGGATAGCGGGAGTAGGGGAGACCCAGTACTTC.

V usage is TRBV25-1 and J usage is TRBJ1-1; a possible D gene is TRBD1 (5 bases). V gave up 6 bases and J gave up 0 bases, with 14 bases separating them. This CDR3 is 15 amino acids long. CDR1 and CDR2 from the germline V gene are MGHDK and SYGVNS. The CDR3 region is CASRPRRGVNTEAFF. For the CDR3, the DNA is TGTGCCAGCAGACCCCGGCGGGGGGTGAACACTGAAGCTTTCTTT.

The rearrangement joins TRBV6-5 to TRBJ2-7; 8 positions match TRBD1. V was pared by 5 bases and J by 0 bases, with 6 bases of the junction left unmatched. Germline assignment: CDR1 MNHEY and CDR2 SVGAGI. This CDR3 has 15 amino acids. The CDR3 loop is CASSRQGSFSYEQYF. The CDR3 DNA reads TGTGCCAGCAGTCGACAGGGGTCATTCTCCTACGAGCAGTACTTC.

This clone was observed once. The V and J genes are TRBV30 and TRBJ1-4; 7 bases fit TRBD1. Germline V gene lookup returns CDR1 GTSNPN and CDR2 SVGIG (reference sequence). Trimming removed 0 bases from V and 5 bases from J; junction bases left unmatched: 12. CDR3 size: 17 residues. The CDR3 loop reads CAWSVPGLPTGNEKLFF. CDR3 in DNA: TGTGCCTGGAGTGTTCCGGGACTCCCGACAGGGAATGAAAAACTGTTTTTT.

The chain recombines TRBV7-9 with TRBJ2-5, with 7 bases fitting TRBD1. V shed 1 base and J 5 bases; nucleotides not matched to a gene: 10. This CDR3 is built from 16 residues. The germline gives CDR1 SEHNR, CDR2 FQNEAQ (reference sequence). CDR3 coding DNA: TGTGCCAGCAGCTTAGGGGGGACAGTGTTCCGGGAGACCCAGTACTTC. This translates into CASSLGGTVFRETQYF.

The genes are TRBV18 and TRBJ1-4, with a tentative D call TRBD1 (6 bases). CDR3 length: 15 amino acids. V was cut by 6 bases and J by 5 bases, with 16 bases left in between. The germline V gene has CDR1 KGHSH and CDR2 LQKENI. The DNA for the CDR3 is TGTGCCAGCTCCCTCGGAGGGGGGTCGAATGAAAAACTGTTTTTT. Translation: CASSLGGGSNEKLFF.

The CDR3, as DNA: TGTGCCACCGCCGACAGGCTGGGCACTGAAGCTTTCTTT. It encodes CATADRLGTEAFF. V and J are TRBV10-3 and TRBJ1-1; D is perhaps TRBD1 (6 bases). The germline V gene encodes CDR1 ENHRY and CDR2 SYGVKD. The length of the CDR3 is 13 residues. V was cut by 10 bases and J by 4 bases, with 16 bases left in between.

V is TRBV6-1 and J is TRBJ1-6; D gene unclear. The germline CDR1 and CDR2 sequences are MNHNS and SASEGT. There are 17 residues in the CDR3. Trimming pared 3 bases from V and 3 bases from J, leaving 15 bases between. The CDR3, as DNA: TGTGCCAGCAGTGAGATCCTAAAGGCTTACTATAATTCACCCCTCCACTTT. Protein sequence: CASSEILKAYYNSPLHF.

This chain links TRBV7-2 with TRBJ1-2; D uncertain. In germline, CDR1 is SGHTA, CDR2 FQGNSA. The CDR3 consists of 14 residues. The ends were cut back, 3 bases at V and 4 bases at J, with 12 bases in the middle. This chain's CDR3 is CASSFEATGYGYTF. The CDR3 DNA reads TGTGCCAGCAGCTTCGAGGCGACTGGCTATGGCTACACCTTC.

The chain uses TRBV10-3 and TRBJ1-6, with D possibly being TRBD1 (5 bases). CDR3 length: 16 residues. Per the germline V gene, CDR1 is ENHRY and CDR2 is SYGVKD. V lost 3 bases, J lost 7 bases, and 16 bases lay in between. The CDR3 region is CAISDISWAGNSPLHF. The CDR3 DNA reads as TGTGCCATCAGTGATATAAGTTGGGCAGGGAATTCACCCCTCCACTTT.

This chain uses TRBV28 with TRBJ1-2; TRBD1 matches 9 bases. The CDR3 spans 14 residues. Per germline, CDR1 MDHEN and CDR2 SYDVKM. Losses at the gene ends were 3 bases for V and 6 bases for J; bases not matched to a gene: 5. CDR3: CASSLANRGHGYTF. The CDR3 bases are TGTGCCAGCAGTTTGGCTAACAGGGGGCATGGCTACACCTTC.

V and J are TRBV7-9 and TRBJ2-3; 10 bases align to TRBD2. Looked up from germline, CDR1 is SEHNR and CDR2 is FQNEAQ (reference sequence). The junction had 16 bases not matched to a gene; V was cut back by 4 bases and J by 6 bases. The CDR3 loop spans 18 amino acids. The CDR3 reads CASSSTRTLAGEMDTQYF. CDR3 DNA sequence: TGTGCCAGCAGCTCAACTAGGACTCTAGCGGGAGAGATGGATACGCAGTATTTT.

In this sample, this clone turned up a few times. The gene calls are TRBV11-2 and TRBJ2-7; the D gene could be TRBD1 or TRBD2 (5 bases each). The V gene's germline CDR1 is SGHAT and CDR2 FQNNGV. The CDR3 contains 13 residues. The V end was cut by 5 bases, the J end by 3 bases, with 11 bases between. Here the CDR3 DNA reads TGTGCCAGCAGCCCGGGACCAGACTACGAGCAGTACTTC. Translating it yields CASSPGPDYEQYF.

CDR3 loop: CASSPRTGEYNEQFF. In nucleotides, the CDR3 is TGTGCCAGCAGTCCACGGACAGGGGAATACAATGAGCAGTTCTTC. The chain couples TRBV6-1 to TRBJ2-1, with 9 bases aligning to TRBD1. Trimming took 5 bases from V and 4 from J; bases not matched to a gene: 6. CDR3 length: 15 residues. CDR1 MNHNS and CDR2 SASEGT come from the germline V gene.

Only one count was recorded for this clone. A junction boundary mismatches the germline segment, possibly from a read error. This chain connects TRBV18 to TRBJ2-7; perhaps TRBD2 as D (6 bases). This CDR3 is 16 amino acids long. Per the germline V gene, CDR1 is KGHSH and CDR2 is LQKENI. Here the CDR3 reads CASSSRLVTPSHEQYF. Here the CDR3 DNA reads TGTGCCAGCTCATCCAGACTAGTCACCCCCTCCCACGAGCAGTACTTC.

This clone appeared once. The chain couples TRBV5-4 to TRBJ2-4, with D possibly being TRBD2 (6 bases). The germline V gene has CDR1 SGHNT and CDR2 YYREEE (reference sequence). The V end was cut by 4 bases, the J end by 0 bases, with 14 bases between. The CDR3 consists of 16 residues. The CDR3: CASSPGTLLAKNIQYF. CDR3 coding DNA: TGTGCCAGCAGCCCTGGGACTTTACTAGCCAAAAACATTCAGTACTTC.

The rearrangement joins TRBV5-6 to TRBJ1-2, with D unclear. Germline values: CDR1 SGHDT, CDR2 YYEEEE. The CDR3 is made up of 14 amino acids. V shed 0 bases and J shed 0 bases, with 6 bases lying between them. The CDR3 spells CASSLGFPNYGYTF. The CDR3, as DNA: TGTGCCAGCAGCTTGGGGTTCCCTAACTATGGCTACACCTTC.

The V gene is TRBV14, the J gene TRBJ1-2, with a possible D match to TRBD1 (5 bases). The germline CDR1 and CDR2 sequences are SGHDN and FVKESK. The CDR3 covers 17 residues. Trimming took 1 base from V and 4 from J, leaving 19 bases between them. The CDR3 bases are TGTGCCAGCAGCCAAGCCGGAGCATATGGGACGGCCTATGGCTACACCTTC. Translating gives CASSQAGAYGTAYGYTF.

The chain has TRBV6-5 and TRBJ2-5; D not resolved. The V end was cut by 5 bases, the J end by 5 bases, with 12 bases between. This CDR3 spans 13 amino acids. Per the germline V gene, CDR1 is MNHEY and CDR2 is SVGAGI. CDR3 nucleotides: TGTGCCAGCAGTAATGGGTTTCAGGAGACCCAGTACTTC. Amino acids: CASSNGFQETQYF.